Only one count was recorded for the clone carrying this TCR beta chain. This sample was included in a study of CD8 T cells in Susac syndrome. Random hexamers primed reverse transcription of about 0.45 to 1 ug RNA. Amplification of TCR beta CDR3 spanned 54 Vbeta and 13 Jbeta via immunoSEQ multiplex PCR. Each CDR3 protein gets one entry after TCRdb re-called the immunoSEQ multiplex PCR reads with MiXCR. Seen here are over 95,000 distinct CDR3 sequences, around 93% observed once, and the top ten hold roughly 0.12%. With V trimmed by 0 bases and J by 4 bases, 6 bases remained unmatched. The CDR3 loop spans 16 amino acids. Germline CDR1 reads MNHEY; CDR2 reads SVGEGT.

J is TRBJ2-1 and V is TRBV6-2 or TRBV6-3; TRBD2 matches at 7 bases. The sequenced sample consisted of CD8+ T cells from PBMCs. This clonotype was sampled from a human donor in good health. The CDR3 region has the DNA TGTGCCAGCAGTTACTCATCCAGCGGGACTTACAATGAGCAGTTCTTC. Translated, it gives CASSYSSSGTYNEQFF.